This T cell receptor (beta chain) emerged from a study of radiotherapy plus CTLA-4 blockade in lung cancer. Turning to the study itself: Objective responses were recorded in 15% to 20% of patients, with disease control recorded in 25% to 40%.

General study findings and limits: Early blood T cell clone dynamics, with interferon-beta, were reported to best predict response.

V lost 5 bases and J lost 0, with 11 bases in between. CDR1 is SGHAT and CDR2 is FQNNGV in the germline V gene. The CDR3 length is 15 residues. On this clone itself: No antigen is known for it.

Assay: immunoSEQ multiplex PCR; the TCRdb copy retains only in-frame clones and omits some. This sample yields about 80,000 clones, of which 84% are seen a single time; about 0.79% belongs to the top ten. The sequences come from peripheral blood, collected from a patient treated with radiotherapy plus ipilimumab. The chain is built from TRBV11-2 and TRBJ2-1, with no clear D. The origin of this receptor is a human donor with non-small cell lung cancer who had stable disease on radiotherapy plus ipilimumab. The CDR3 DNA follows: TGTGCCAGCAGCCTAATCTACGACTCCTACAATGAGCAGTTCTTC. Translation gives CASSLIYDSYNEQFF. Filled out from reference TRBV11-2 and TRBJ2-1, the complete variable domain reads EAGVAQSPRYKIIEKRQSVAFWCNPISGHATLYWYQQILGQGPKLLIQFQNNGVVDDSQLPKDRFSAERLKGVDSTLKIQPAKLEDSAVYLCASSLIYDSYNEQFFGPGTRLTVL.